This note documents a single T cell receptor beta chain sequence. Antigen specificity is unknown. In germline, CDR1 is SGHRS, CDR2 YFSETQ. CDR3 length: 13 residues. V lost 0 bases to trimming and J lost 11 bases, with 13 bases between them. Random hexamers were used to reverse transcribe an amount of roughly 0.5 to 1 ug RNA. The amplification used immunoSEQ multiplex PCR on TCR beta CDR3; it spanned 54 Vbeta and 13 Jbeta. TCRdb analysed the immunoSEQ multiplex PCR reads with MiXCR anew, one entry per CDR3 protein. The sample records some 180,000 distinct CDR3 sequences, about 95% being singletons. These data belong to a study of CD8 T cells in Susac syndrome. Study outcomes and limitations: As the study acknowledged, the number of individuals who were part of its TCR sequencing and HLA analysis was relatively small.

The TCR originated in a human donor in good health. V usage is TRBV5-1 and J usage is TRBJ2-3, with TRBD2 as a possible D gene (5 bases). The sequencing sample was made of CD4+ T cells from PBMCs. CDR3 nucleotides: TGCGCCAGCAGCTTGGGCCAGAGGACTGGGCAGTATTTT. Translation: CASSLGQRTGQYF.